Listed here are 13 T cell receptor beta chains from one sample, sequenced in a study of blood T cell repertoires in COVID-19. Sequencing used immunoSEQ multiplex PCR; TCRdb keeps in-frame clones, though not all of them. The top ten clones hold 7.2% of a sample with around 300,000 clones, almost 85% of them seen once. Source material: peripheral blood. Source of these receptors: a human donor in a cohort sampled during active COVID-19.

J is TRBJ2-7 and V is TRBV3-1 (or the pseudogene TRBV3-2); D not resolved. This CDR3 is built from 11 residues. Germline CDR1 reads LGHDT; CDR2 reads YNNKEL (reference sequence). V was trimmed by 3 bases and J by 5 bases, leaving 5 bases between them. The CDR3, as DNA: TGTGCCAGCAGCCAGCGAAACGAGCAGTACTTC. This sequence encodes CASSQRNEQYF.

The chain is built from TRBV3-1 (or the pseudogene TRBV3-2) and TRBJ1-2; weak D call: TRBD1 (5 bases). V gave up 1 base and J gave up 8 bases, with 11 bases separating them. This CDR3 contains 13 residues. Germline lookup yields CDR1 LGHDT and CDR2 YNNKEL (reference sequence). The CDR3 region is CASSQGGVGGYTF. DNA for the CDR3: TGTGCCAGCAGCCAAGGGGGCGTCGGAGGCTACACCTTC.

The sample holds a few counts of this clone. The chain couples TRBV14 to TRBJ2-4; 9 bases are shared with TRBD1. The germline CDR1 and CDR2 sequences are SGHDN and FVKESK. This CDR3 region has 16 residues. With 2 bases clipped from V and 7 bases from J, the junction kept 9 bases outside the gene matches. This chain's CDR3 is CASSQLGDREWNIQYF. CDR3 coding DNA: TGTGCCAGCAGCCAATTAGGGGACAGGGAGTGGAACATTCAGTACTTC.

The V call is TRBV10-3, the J call TRBJ2-3, with no clear D. Trimming took off 6 bases at V and 1 base at J, with 8 bases between the two ends. The CDR3 loop spans 13 amino acids. From germline, CDR1 is ENHRY and CDR2 SYGVKD. The CDR3 sequence: CAIRVSGTDTQYF. CDR3 in DNA: TGTGCCATCAGGGTATCAGGCACAGATACGCAGTATTTT.

The chain has TRBV27 and TRBJ1-5, with D tentatively TRBD1 (6 bases). V was shortened by 5 bases and J by 2 bases, with 13 bases between the two germline ends. CDR3 length: 15 amino acids. CDR1 is MNHEY, CDR2 SMNVEV, per germline (reference sequence). The CDR3: CASSVHREGNQPQHF. The DNA for the CDR3 is TGTGCCAGCAGTGTCCACAGGGAAGGCAATCAGCCCCAGCATTTT.

This chain connects TRBV3-1 (or the pseudogene TRBV3-2) to TRBJ2-5, with D tentatively TRBD2 (6 bases). Germline lookup yields CDR1 LGHDT and CDR2 YNNKEL (reference sequence). The CDR3 is made up of 15 amino acids. V lost 4 bases and J lost 4, with 16 bases in between. The CDR3 DNA sequence: TGTGCCAGCAGCCGGCCGGGACTCTCCAGAGAGACCCAGTACTTC. Translating it yields CASSRPGLSRETQYF.

This chain links TRBV7-9 with TRBJ1-1, with 7 nucleotides matching TRBD1. Losses at the gene ends were 5 bases for V and 11 bases for J; bases not matched to a gene: 11. CDR1 and CDR2 (germline): SEHNR, FQNEAQ (reference sequence). CDR3 length equals 13 residues. The DNA for the CDR3 is TGTGCCAGCAGCCCGAAAACAGGGGCGGATGCTTTCTTT. Translating it yields CASSPKTGADAFF.

The gene calls are TRBV7-8 and TRBJ1-2; the D is unclear. V gave up 1 base and J gave up 6 bases, with 9 bases separating them. Germline CDR1 is SGHVS and CDR2 is FQNEAQ. The CDR3 totals 13 residues. In nucleotides, the CDR3 is TGTGCCAGCAGCTTAGAGGTCGGGGATGGCTACACCTTC. Residues: CASSLEVGDGYTF.

CDR3 region: CASSGLDYGYTF. CDR3 bases: TGTGCCAGCAGTGGTTTAGACTATGGCTACACCTTC. The chain links TRBV27 to TRBJ1-2; no reliable D call. The V gene's germline CDR1 is MNHEY and CDR2 SMNVEV (reference sequence). V was trimmed by 5 bases and J by 3 bases, leaving 7 bases between them. There are 12 residues in the CDR3.

The chain employs TRBV6-5 and TRBJ1-2, with D possibly being TRBD1 (5 bases). The CDR3 is 15 residues long. V lost 7 bases and J lost 4, with 19 bases in between. The germline V gene encodes CDR1 MNHEY and CDR2 SVGAGI. CDR3 DNA: TGTGCCAGCACCAAAAGCAGGACATCACCCTATGGCTACACCTTC. Protein: CASTKSRTSPYGYTF.

The V gene is TRBV24-1, the J gene TRBJ2-3; 7 bases match TRBD1. Germline values: CDR1 KGHDR, CDR2 SFDVKD. CDR3 length: 16 amino acids. V dropped 4 bases and J dropped 4; count of bases not matched to a gene: 10. The CDR3 is CATSDHRGWLADTQYF. The CDR3 DNA follows: TGTGCCACCAGTGACCACAGGGGTTGGTTAGCAGATACGCAGTATTTT.

This chain links TRBV11-2 with TRBJ1-4, with a weak D call TRBD1 (5 bases). The CDR3 extends over 16 amino acids. The V end lost 6 bases, the J end lost 0 bases, and 14 bases lay between the germline ends. Germline V gene lookup returns CDR1 SGHAT and CDR2 FQNNGV. The CDR3 loop is CASRLGEDSTNEKLFF. CDR3 sequence (DNA): TGTGCCAGCAGGCTGGGGGAGGACTCAACTAATGAAAAACTGTTTTTT. Full variable domain (remainder filled in from reference TRBV11-2 and TRBJ1-4): EAGVAQSPRYKIIEKRQSVAFWCNPISGHATLYWYQQILGQGPKLLIQFQNNGVVDDSQLPKDRFSAERLKGVDSTLKIQPAKLEDSAVYLCASRLGEDSTNEKLFFGSGTQLSVL.

This rearrangement joins TRBV2 to TRBJ1-3; D gene ambiguous. V was pared by 6 bases and J by 1 base, with 19 bases between. Germline lookup yields CDR1 SNHLY and CDR2 FYNNEI. This CDR3 comprises 17 residues. The CDR3 DNA is TGTGCCAGCAGGAGCGACGGACTTGTTAAGTCTGGAAACACCATATATTTT. It translates to CASRSDGLVKSGNTIYF.